Listed below are T cell receptor beta chains from one sample, sequenced in a study of blood T cell repertoires in COVID-19. TCRdb keeps only in-frame clones here, not all; method: immunoSEQ multiplex PCR. This sample has about 30,000 clones, with 65% to 90% found just once. Sequencing input: peripheral blood. These receptors all come from a man between 60 and 75 years old with active COVID-19. CDR3s include the opening cysteine and the closing phenylalanine or tryptophan. A D gene is named only where the DNA matches it firmly. The size entry is marked missing in some rows and otherwise reads once, few, many or a size class.

D gene	V gene	clone size	J gene	CDR3 protein	CDR3 DNA
NA	TRBV5-1	NA	TRBJ2-7	CASSLGGGLQYF	TGCGCCAGCAGCTTGGGTGGGGGCTTACAGTACTTC
NA	TRBV7-9	few	TRBJ2-2	CASSHTNTGELFF	TGTGCCAGCAGCCATACTAACACCGGGGAGCTGTTTTTT
NA	TRBV5-5	NA	TRBJ1-1	CASSLQDPLEAFF	TGTGCCAGCAGCTTACAGGACCCTCTTGAAGCTTTCTTT
NA	TRBV19	NA	TRBJ1-5	CASSIGLGQPQHF	TGTGCCAGTAGTATAGGCCTCGGGCAGCCCCAGCATTTT
TRBD2	TRBV9	NA	TRBJ2-1	CASSPHPGGGLAGYEQFF	TGTGCCAGCAGCCCCCATCCCGGGGGGGGACTAGCGGGATATGAGCAGTTCTTC
NA	TRBV2	NA	TRBJ2-5	CASRPDYLWTQYF	TGTGCCAGCAGACCGGACTACCTGTGGACCCAGTACTTC
TRBD1	TRBV5-1	NA	TRBJ1-2	CASSLNPGQTYGYTF	TGCGCCAGCAGCTTGAACCCGGGACAGACCTATGGCTACACCTTC
NA	TRBV2	NA	TRBJ2-7	CATQPRGLGEQYF	TGTGCCACCCAGCCCCGGGGGTTGGGCGAGCAGTACTTC
TRBD2	TRBV9	NA	TRBJ2-3	CASSGTAGVMTDTQYF	TGTGCCAGCAGCGGAACAGCGGGAGTAATGACAGATACGCAGTATTTT
NA	TRBV15	NA	TRBJ2-2	CATSSEQGYGELFF	TGTGCCACCAGCAGCGAACAGGGTTACGGGGAGCTGTTTTTT
TRBD2	TRBV7-2	NA	TRBJ2-5	CASNPLTSGRAETQYF	TGTGCCAGCAACCCCTTGACTAGCGGGAGGGCAGAGACCCAGTACTTC
NA	TRBV6-1	NA	TRBJ2-7	CASSETVEQYF	TGTGCCAGCAGTGAAACGGTCGAGCAGTACTTC
NA	TRBV3-1/TRBV3-2	NA	TRBJ1-6	CASSQDLPPSPLHF	TGTGCCAGCAGCCAAGATCTACCCCCGTCACCCCTCCACTTT
NA	TRBV7-9	NA	TRBJ2-1	CASSLAWANEQFF	TGTGCCAGCAGCTTAGCTTGGGCCAATGAGCAGTTCTTC
NA	TRBV18	NA	TRBJ1-4	CASSPSTLLREKLFF	TGTGCCAGCTCACCCTCGACCCTTCTGAGGGAAAAACTGTTTTTT
TRBD1	TRBV6-6	NA	TRBJ1-2	CASRTVTGNYGYTF	TGTGCCAGCAGGACCGTGACAGGGAACTATGGCTACACCTTC
TRBD1	TRBV2	NA	TRBJ1-2	CASEPGTGGRSGYTF	TGTGCCAGCGAGCCAGGGACAGGGGGGAGGAGTGGCTACACCTTC
NA	TRBV7-2	NA	TRBJ1-1	CASSFGGNPEAFF	TGTGCCAGCAGCTTTGGGGGGAACCCTGAAGCTTTCTTT
NA	TRBV7-3	NA	TRBJ2-1	CASSLKPRQNNEQFF	TGTGCCAGCAGCTTAAAGCCCCGACAGAACAATGAGCAGTTCTTC
TRBD2	TRBV30	NA	TRBJ2-1	CAWSVSGLAGVGEQFF	TGTGCCTGGAGTGTTTCGGGACTAGCGGGAGTAGGTGAGCAGTTCTTC